The 26 T cell receptor beta chains listed next were all sequenced from one sample in a study of type 1 regulatory T cells. TCRdb re-analysed the reads in MiXCR, keeping a single row per CDR3 protein. This table holds over 14,000 distinct CDR3 sequences, roughly 13% found once. Their antigens remain unidentified. The sequencing sample was made of cultured T cells, either the whole culture or a sorted T cell fraction (not recorded which). The receptor set was obtained from a human donor in good health.

A note on this clonotype: One junction end does not reproduce the germline sequence, and a read error may be involved. The V call is TRBV7-9, the J call TRBJ2-1; D is uncertain. The CDR3 is 12 residues long. Germline lookup yields CDR1 SEHNR and CDR2 FQNEAQ (reference sequence). CDR3 bases: TGTGCCAGCATCTTAGTTGGGGATGAGCAGTTCTTC. It translates to CASILVGDEQFF.

The chain carries TRBV19 and TRBJ1-2; 7 bases map to TRBD1. The CDR3 consists of 13 residues. The trim removed 6 bases at V and 4 bases at J, leaving 5 bases unmatched. Germline-derived CDR1 and CDR2 are LNHDA and SQIVND (reference sequence). This chain's CDR3 is CASRTQGVYGYTF. In DNA form, the CDR3 reads TGTGCCAGTAGGACGCAGGGGGTCTATGGCTACACCTTC.

This clonotype has a count of ten or more. The chain has TRBV29-1 and TRBJ2-2, with TRBD2 matching 7 bases. Germline V gives CDR1 SQVTM, CDR2 ANQGSEA. The CDR3 runs to 14 residues. The junction had 7 bases not matched to a gene; V was cut back by 5 bases and J by 4 bases. The CDR3 loop reads CSVSGGRGTGELFF. CDR3 sequence (DNA): TGCAGCGTTTCGGGAGGACGCGGCACCGGGGAGCTGTTTTTT.

Written as DNA, the CDR3 is TGTGCCAGCAGCTTTTACAGCTCCTACAATGAGCAGTTCTTC. Its protein is CASSFYSSYNEQFF. This chain joins TRBV7-9 and TRBJ2-1; D call uncertain. The CDR3 is made up of 14 amino acids. From germline, CDR1 is SEHNR and CDR2 FQNEAQ (reference sequence). The ends were cut back, 3 bases at V and 0 bases at J, with 6 bases in the middle.

The table lists this clonotype with many counts. The chain links TRBV12-3 or TRBV12-4 to TRBJ2-7, with TRBD1 matching over 9 bases. This CDR3 spans 14 amino acids. V lost 6 bases and J lost 2; bases outside the gene matches: 5. CDR3 region: CASSNRQGAYEQYF. In nucleotides, the CDR3 is TGTGCCAGCAGCAATCGACAGGGGGCCTACGAGCAGTACTTC.

This clonotype was seen more than once but under ten times. CDR3 sequence: CASTLGTREQFF. CDR3 nucleotide sequence: TGTGCCAGCACCCTAGGGACTAGGGAGCAGTTCTTC. The chain uses TRBV12-3 or TRBV12-4 and TRBJ2-1, with 8 nucleotides matching TRBD2. J lost 10 bases, V lost 7 bases, and 6 bases had no gene match. The CDR3 extends over 12 amino acids.

This clonotype was detected ten times or more. The rearrangement uses TRBV5-1 and TRBJ2-2; TRBD2 agrees at 11 bases. The CDR3 is made up of 18 amino acids. The V segment lost 4 bases and the J segment 4 bases; nucleotides outside the gene matches: 12. Germline values: CDR1 SGHRS, CDR2 YFSETQ. In DNA, the CDR3 is TGCGCCAGCAGCCGCTCCCGGACTAGCGGGTTTTTCACCGGGGAGCTGTTTTTT. Residues: CASSRSRTSGFFTGELFF.

On this clonotype itself: A much larger clone differs by one base, so this may be a read error. The V gene is TRBV5-1, the J gene TRBJ2-5; perhaps D is TRBD1 or TRBD2 (6 bases each). Trimming cost V 7 bases and J 8 bases, with 24 bases left between them. The germline CDR1 and CDR2 sequences are SGHRS and YFSETQ. This CDR3 has 15 residues. The CDR3 DNA is TGCGCCAGCGCACCGGGAGCAGTGAGGGGGGACACCCAGTACTTC. This codes for CASAPGAVRGDTQYF. Looking up the rest from reference TRBV5-1 and TRBJ2-5 gives the full variable domain: KAGVTQTPRYLIKTRGQQVTLSCSPISGHRSVSWYQQTPGQGLQFLFEYFSETQRNKGNFPGRFSGRQFSNSRSEMNVSTLELGDSALYLCASAPGAVRGDTQYFGPGTRLLVL.

This clonotype was seen only a few times. V and J are TRBV7-9 and TRBJ1-5, with TRBD1 as a possible D gene (5 bases). This CDR3 is built from 15 residues. Germline V gives CDR1 SEHNR, CDR2 FQNEAQ (reference sequence). V shed 0 bases and J shed 5 bases, with 11 bases lying between them. CDR3 in DNA: TGTGCCAGCAGCTTAGCCGGGACCGACCATCAGCCCCAGCATTTT. This codes for CASSLAGTDHQPQHF.

This clonotype was counted ten times or more. The chain joins TRBV27 to TRBJ2-1; D is perhaps TRBD2 (6 bases). Trimming removed 3 bases at V and 4 bases at J, with 19 bases between. In germline, CDR1 is MNHEY, CDR2 SMNVEV (reference sequence). The CDR3 has 17 residues. This CDR3 reads CASSFLRGSGNYNEQFF. CDR3 coding DNA: TGTGCCAGCAGTTTCCTTAGGGGTAGCGGAAATTACAATGAGCAGTTCTTC.

This clonotype was seen ten or more times. V and J are TRBV18 and TRBJ2-7, with 10 bases matching TRBD1. The germline V gene has CDR1 KGHSH and CDR2 LQKENI. This CDR3 is built from 15 residues. The ends lost 6 bases at V and 2 bases at J; junction bases unmatched: 7. CDR3 DNA sequence: TGTGCCAGCTCGCCGGGACAGGGGAAGACCTACGAGCAGTACTTC. Its translation is CASSPGQGKTYEQYF.

Sample share makes this clonotype large. The rearrangement uses TRBV10-3 and TRBJ2-1, with D hard to call. Per the germline V gene, CDR1 is ENHRY and CDR2 is SYGVKD. The CDR3 extends over 14 amino acids. V lost 0 bases and J 8 bases, leaving 11 bases between the germline ends. In DNA form, the CDR3 reads TGTGCCATCAGTGAGTCGAATAGGCTGGATGAGCAGTTCTTC. Its protein is CAISESNRLDEQFF.

A few counts support this clonotype. The chain employs TRBV10-3 and TRBJ2-3; 7 nucleotides line up with TRBD2. The CDR3 runs 14 residues. The germline V gene has CDR1 ENHRY and CDR2 SYGVKD. After removal of 4 bases from V and 4 bases from J, the junction contained 5 bases not matched to a gene. The CDR3: CAISGGGSPDTQYF. In DNA form, the CDR3 reads TGTGCCATCAGTGGAGGCGGGAGCCCAGATACGCAGTATTTT.

This clonotype was observed a few times. The chain employs TRBV30 and TRBJ1-1; D gene ambiguous. Germline lookup yields CDR1 GTSNPN and CDR2 SVGIG (reference sequence). This CDR3 has 11 amino acids. V lost 7 bases to trimming and J lost 6 bases, with 12 bases between them. CDR3: CASVDLAEAFF. CDR3 DNA sequence: TGTGCCTCGGTGGATTTAGCTGAAGCTTTCTTT.

This clonotype came up many times. This chain uses TRBV10-3 with TRBJ1-5; 9 bases are a match to TRBD1. The CDR3 length is 13 residues. The junction had 5 bases not matched to a gene; V was cut back by 10 bases and J by 4 bases. Germline V gene sequence: CDR1 ENHRY, CDR2 SYGVKD. DNA for the CDR3: TGTGCCACCTGGACAGGGGTGAATCAGCCCCAGCATTTT. It is translated as CATWTGVNQPQHF.

In its sample, this clonotype was seen many times. The genes are TRBV5-1 and TRBJ2-1; 9 bases are shared with TRBD2. V dropped 0 bases and J dropped 4; count of bases not matched to a gene: 8. The CDR3 covers 17 residues. Looked up from germline, CDR1 is SGHRS and CDR2 is YFSETQ. CDR3 in amino acids: CASSLGTTSGSYNEQFF. The CDR3 nucleotides read TGCGCCAGCAGCTTGGGGACGACTAGCGGATCGTACAATGAGCAGTTCTTC. Using reference TRBV5-1 and TRBJ2-1 for the parts outside the CDR3, the full variable domain is KAGVTQTPRYLIKTRGQQVTLSCSPISGHRSVSWYQQTPGQGLQFLFEYFSETQRNKGNFPGRFSGRQFSNSRSEMNVSTLELGDSALYLCASSLGTTSGSYNEQFFGPGTRLTVL.

There are a few counts of this clonotype. This sequence joins TRBV20-1 and TRBJ1-6; tentatively, D is TRBD1 (5 bases). CDR1 and CDR2 from the germline V gene are DFQATT and SNEGSKA (reference sequence). Trimming removed 3 bases at V and 10 bases at J, with 16 bases between. CDR3 length: 14 residues. As DNA, the CDR3 is TGCAGTGCTAGGTCCAGGGCGGATGGATCACCCCTCCACTTT. It encodes CSARSRADGSPLHF.

This clonotype was seen repeatedly, ten times or more. The genes are TRBV6-1 and TRBJ2-5; perhaps TRBD1 as D (6 bases). V was clipped by 4 bases and J by 4 bases, with 16 bases between them. Germline CDR1 and CDR2: MNHNS and SASEGT. CDR3 length: 15 residues. CDR3 nucleotide sequence: TGTGCCAGCAGTGGGATCCAGGGGTACCCAGAGACCCAGTACTTC. Its translation is CASSGIQGYPETQYF.

This clonotype appeared many times. This chain joins TRBV6-6 and TRBJ2-1; the D gene is possibly TRBD1 (6 bases). The length of the CDR3 is 12 residues. V was shortened by 4 bases and J by 8 bases, with 9 bases between the two germline ends. Germline lookup yields CDR1 MNHNY and CDR2 SVGAGI (reference sequence). For the CDR3, the DNA is TGTGCCAGCAGTTCCTGGACAGATGAGCAGTTCTTC. The encoded protein is CASSSWTDEQFF.

There are many counts of this clonotype. The chain links TRBV30 to TRBJ2-5, with D unresolved. Between the trimmed V and J ends, which lost 0 bases and 4 bases, there was a span of 6 bases. This CDR3 contains 12 residues. Germline lookup yields CDR1 GTSNPN and CDR2 SVGIG (reference sequence). The CDR3 sequence is CAWSVLGETQYF. In DNA form, the CDR3 reads TGTGCCTGGAGTGTACTGGGAGAGACCCAGTACTTC.

In the case of this clonotype: Mismatch with germline at one junction end may stem from a read error. The rearrangement joins TRBV5-6 to TRBJ2-1; TRBD1 matches 8 bases. Per germline, CDR1 SGHDT and CDR2 YYEEEE. CDR3 length: 18 residues. The CDR3 sequence: CASSLASDRGRSCNEQFF. In nucleotides, the CDR3 is TGTGCCAGCAGCTTGGCGTCAGACAGGGGACGCTCCTGCAATGAGCAGTTCTTC. The full variable domain, with the rest looked up from reference TRBV5-6 and TRBJ2-1, is DAGVTQSPTHLIKTRGQQVTLRCSPKSGHDTVSWYQQALGQGPQFIFQYYEEEERQRGNFPDRFSGHQFPNYSSELNVNALLLGDSALYLCASSLASDRGRSCNEQFFGPGTRLTVL.

The table lists this clonotype with many counts. This chain uses TRBV4-3 with TRBJ1-1; D is possibly TRBD1 (5 bases). CDR3 length equals 14 residues. The V end was cut by 3 bases, the J end by 5 bases, with 13 bases between. In germline, CDR1 is LGHNA, CDR2 YSLEER. The CDR3 DNA is TGCGCCAGCAGCCAGGGAGGGGCTAGAACTGAAGCTTTCTTT. Protein: CASSQGGARTEAFF.

In this sample, this clonotype turned up a few times. CDR3 in DNA: TGTGCCAGCAGCGCCCGGGTGGGGAACACTGAAGCTTTCTTT. Its translation: CASSARVGNTEAFF. The rearrangement links TRBV7-2 to TRBJ1-1; D unresolved. Germline V gives CDR1 SGHTA, CDR2 FQGNSA. Trimming pared 5 bases from V and 1 base from J, leaving 11 bases between. The CDR3 has 14 amino acids.

The sample holds many counts of this clonotype. The genes are TRBV27 and TRBJ2-3; D may be TRBD1 (5 bases). There are 18 residues in the CDR3. Germline lookup yields CDR1 MNHEY and CDR2 SMNVEV (reference sequence). V was clipped by 2 bases and J by 3 bases, with 21 bases between them. The CDR3 loop reads CASSLIGYNRAGTDTQYF. CDR3 sequence (DNA): TGTGCCAGCAGTTTAATCGGGTATAATCGGGCAGGGACAGATACGCAGTATTTT.

Regarding this clonotype: A much bigger clone sits one base away, suggesting this may be a read error. V is TRBV12-3 or TRBV12-4 and J is TRBJ2-3; D remains ambiguous. The assigned J gene may be wrong: the sequence end matches TRBJ1-5 better. This CDR3 region has 12 residues. The CDR3 bases are TGTGCCAGCAGTTTAGTACGTGATACGCAGCATTTT. Residues: CASSLVRDTQHF.

This clonotype was detected many times. The chain uses TRBV5-1 and TRBJ1-1; 10 nucleotides line up with TRBD1. The CDR3 is 15 amino acids. Germline CDR1 reads SGHRS; CDR2 reads YFSETQ. With 6 bases clipped from V and 4 bases from J, the junction kept 9 bases outside the gene matches. CDR3 residues: CASIKRQGAGTEAFF. The CDR3 DNA reads TGCGCCAGCATTAAGCGACAGGGGGCCGGCACTGAAGCTTTCTTT.